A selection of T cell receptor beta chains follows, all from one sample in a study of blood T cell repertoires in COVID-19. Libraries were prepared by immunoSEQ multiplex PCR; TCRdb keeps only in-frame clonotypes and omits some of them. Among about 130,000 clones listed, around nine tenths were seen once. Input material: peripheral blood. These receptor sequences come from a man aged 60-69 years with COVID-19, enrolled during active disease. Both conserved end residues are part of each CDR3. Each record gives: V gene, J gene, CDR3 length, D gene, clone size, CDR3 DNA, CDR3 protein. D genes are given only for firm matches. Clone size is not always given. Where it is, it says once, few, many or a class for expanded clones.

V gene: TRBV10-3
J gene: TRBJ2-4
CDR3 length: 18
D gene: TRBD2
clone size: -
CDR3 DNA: TGTGCCATCAGTGATGGACCAGGAGCGGGGGGTTCCAAAAACATTCAGTACTTC
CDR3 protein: CAISDGPGAGGSKNIQYF

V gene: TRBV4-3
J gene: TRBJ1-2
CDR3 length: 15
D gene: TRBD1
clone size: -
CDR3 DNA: TGCGCCAGCAGCCAAAGTAGGACAGGGGTTTTAGGCTACACCTTC
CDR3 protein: CASSQSRTGVLGYTF

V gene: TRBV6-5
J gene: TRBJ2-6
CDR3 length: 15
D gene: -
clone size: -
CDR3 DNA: TGTGCCAGCAGCTTAGACAGGTCTGGGGCCAACGTCCTGACTTTC
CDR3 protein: CASSLDRSGANVLTF

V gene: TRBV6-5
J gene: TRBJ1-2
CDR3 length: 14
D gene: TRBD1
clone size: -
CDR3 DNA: TGTGCCAGCAGTTCCTACGACAGGGCCTATGGCTACACCTTC
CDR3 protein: CASSSYDRAYGYTF

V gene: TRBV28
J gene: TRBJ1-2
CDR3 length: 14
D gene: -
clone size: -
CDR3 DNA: TGTGCCAGCAGTTTCCTGGGGAGAGACTATGGCTACACCTTC
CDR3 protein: CASSFLGRDYGYTF

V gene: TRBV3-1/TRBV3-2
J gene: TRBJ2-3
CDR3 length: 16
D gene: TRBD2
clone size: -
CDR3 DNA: TGTGCCAGCAGCACCTTCGGGACTAGCGGGGGAGATACGCAGTATTTT
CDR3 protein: CASSTFGTSGGDTQYF

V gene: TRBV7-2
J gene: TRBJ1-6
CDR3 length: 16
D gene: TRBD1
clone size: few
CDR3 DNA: TGTGCCAGCAGCTTATATGGGTCAGGGGGAAATTCACCCCTCCACTTT
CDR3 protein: CASSLYGSGGNSPLHF

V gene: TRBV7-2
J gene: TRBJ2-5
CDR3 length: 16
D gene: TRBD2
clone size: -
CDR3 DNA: TGTGCCAGCAGCTTAAGCGGGGGGGCAAGACAAGAGACCCAGTACTTC
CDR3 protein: CASSLSGGARQETQYF

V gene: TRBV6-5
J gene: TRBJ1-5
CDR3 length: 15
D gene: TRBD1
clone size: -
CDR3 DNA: TGTGCCAGCAGATTGACAGGGAATAGCAATCAGCCCCAGCATTTT
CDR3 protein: CASRLTGNSNQPQHF

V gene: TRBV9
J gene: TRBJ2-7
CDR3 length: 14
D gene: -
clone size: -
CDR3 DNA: TGTGCCAGCAGCGTAACCGGGAAGTCCTACGAGCAGTACTTC
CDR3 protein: CASSVTGKSYEQYF

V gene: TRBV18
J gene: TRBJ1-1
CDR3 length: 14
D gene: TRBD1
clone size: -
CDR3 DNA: TGTGCCAGCTCACCCGACAGGGATTTTGCCCAAGCTTTCTTT
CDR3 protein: CASSPDRDFAQAFF

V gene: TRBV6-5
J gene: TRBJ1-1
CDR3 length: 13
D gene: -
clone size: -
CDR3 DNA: TGTGCCAGCAGTCGCTCGACAGCGGGTGCAGCTTTCTTT
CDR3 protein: CASSRSTAGAAFF

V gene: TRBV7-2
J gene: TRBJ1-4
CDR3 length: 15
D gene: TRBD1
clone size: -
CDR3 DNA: TGTGCCAGCAGCCCGAAGACAGGGGGCGATGAAAAACTGTTTTTT
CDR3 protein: CASSPKTGGDEKLFF

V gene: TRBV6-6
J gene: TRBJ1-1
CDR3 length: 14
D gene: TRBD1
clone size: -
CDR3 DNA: TGTGCCAGCAGTCGGGACAGCCTAAACACTGAAGCTTTCTTT
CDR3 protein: CASSRDSLNTEAFF

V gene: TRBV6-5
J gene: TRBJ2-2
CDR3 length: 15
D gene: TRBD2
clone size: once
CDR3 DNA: TGTGCCAGCAGAGTAGCGGGGGGGCGCGCCGGGGAGCTGTTTTTT
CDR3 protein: CASRVAGGRAGELFF

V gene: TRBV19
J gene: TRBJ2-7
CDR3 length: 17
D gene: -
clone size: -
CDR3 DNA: TGTGCCAGTACCCCTAGCAGGTGGGATGCCCCAACCTACGAGCAGTACTTC
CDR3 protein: CASTPSRWDAPTYEQYF

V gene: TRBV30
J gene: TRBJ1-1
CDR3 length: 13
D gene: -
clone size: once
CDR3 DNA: TGTGCCTGGAGTGTAGGCAGGGACACTGAAGCTTTCTTT
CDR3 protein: CAWSVGRDTEAFF

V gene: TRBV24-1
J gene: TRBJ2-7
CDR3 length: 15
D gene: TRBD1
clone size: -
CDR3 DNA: TGTGCCACCAGTGATTCGGGACAGGATCACTACGAGCAGTACTTC
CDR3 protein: CATSDSGQDHYEQYF

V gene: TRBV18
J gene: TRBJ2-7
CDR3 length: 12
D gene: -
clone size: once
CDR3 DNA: TGTGCCAGCTCCCTCAGCTCCTACGAGCAGTACTTC
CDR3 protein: CASSLSSYEQYF

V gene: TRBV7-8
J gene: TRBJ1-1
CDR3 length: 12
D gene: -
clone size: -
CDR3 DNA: TGTGCCAGCAGCTTAACTAATACTGAAGCTTTCTTT
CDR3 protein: CASSLTNTEAFF

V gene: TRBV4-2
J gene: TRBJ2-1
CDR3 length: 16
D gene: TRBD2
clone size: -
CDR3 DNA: TGTGCCAGCAGCCAACCCGGGACTAGCGGGGGGGATGAGCAGTTCTTC
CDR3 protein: CASSQPGTSGGDEQFF

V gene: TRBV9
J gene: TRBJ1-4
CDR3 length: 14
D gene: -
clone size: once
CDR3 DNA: TGTGCCAGCAGCGTAGACAGGGAGAATGAAAAACTGTTTTTT
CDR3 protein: CASSVDRENEKLFF

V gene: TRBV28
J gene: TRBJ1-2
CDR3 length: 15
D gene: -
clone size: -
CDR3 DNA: TGTGCCAGCAGTCCCACACAGACAACAAACTATGGCTACACCTTC
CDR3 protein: CASSPTQTTNYGYTF

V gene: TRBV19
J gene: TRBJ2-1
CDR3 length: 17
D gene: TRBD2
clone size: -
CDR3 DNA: TGTGCCAGTAGTAGACTAGCGGGGGGGAGCTCCTACAATGAGCAGTTCTTC
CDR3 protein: CASSRLAGGSSYNEQFF

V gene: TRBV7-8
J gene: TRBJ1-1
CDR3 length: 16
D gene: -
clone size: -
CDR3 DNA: TGTGCCAGCAGCTTAGGTCGGTCGCAACGCGGCACTGAAGCTTTCTTT
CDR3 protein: CASSLGRSQRGTEAFF

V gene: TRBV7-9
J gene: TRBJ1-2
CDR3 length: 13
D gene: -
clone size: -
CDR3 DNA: TGTGCCAGCAGCTTAGCTGCGGGGAGTGGCTACACCTTC
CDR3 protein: CASSLAAGSGYTF

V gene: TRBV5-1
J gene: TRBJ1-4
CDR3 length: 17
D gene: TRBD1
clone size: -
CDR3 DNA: TGCGCCAGCAGCTTACCCCCGCAGGGGGCTAACAATGAAAAACTGTTTTTT
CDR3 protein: CASSLPPQGANNEKLFF

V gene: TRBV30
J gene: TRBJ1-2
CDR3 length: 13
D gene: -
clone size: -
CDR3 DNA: TGTGCCTGGAGTGTACAGGCAGTCCGTGGCTACACCTTC
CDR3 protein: CAWSVQAVRGYTF

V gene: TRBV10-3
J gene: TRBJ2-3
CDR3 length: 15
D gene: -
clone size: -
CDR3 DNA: TGTGCCATCAGTGAGTCGAGGGGGAGCACAGATACGCAGTATTTT
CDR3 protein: CAISESRGSTDTQYF

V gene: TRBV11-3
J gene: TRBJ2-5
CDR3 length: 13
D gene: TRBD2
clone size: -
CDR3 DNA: TGTGCCAGCAGCTCCGGGACTAGCGGTACCCAGTACTTC
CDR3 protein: CASSSGTSGTQYF

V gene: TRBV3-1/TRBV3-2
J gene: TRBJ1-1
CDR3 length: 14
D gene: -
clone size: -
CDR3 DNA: TGTGCCAGCAGCCAAGAAGGATGGGGCGCTGAAGCTTTCTTT
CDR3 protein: CASSQEGWGAEAFF

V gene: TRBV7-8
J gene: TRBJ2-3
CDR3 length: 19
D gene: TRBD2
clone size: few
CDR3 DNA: TGTGCCAGCAGCTTAGCGCGCATTAGCGGGGCTCGAAGAGGGGGTACGCAGTATTTT
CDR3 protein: CASSLARISGARRGGTQYF

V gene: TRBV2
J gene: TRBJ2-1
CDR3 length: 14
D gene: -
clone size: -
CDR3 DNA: TGTGCCAGCAGTGACAGGGCTTCCTACAATGAGCAGTTCTTC
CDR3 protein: CASSDRASYNEQFF

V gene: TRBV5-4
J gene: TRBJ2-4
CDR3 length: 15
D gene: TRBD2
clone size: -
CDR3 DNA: TGTGCCAGCAGCTTGGATGGCGGGGGGGCAAACATTCAGTACTTC
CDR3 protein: CASSLDGGGANIQYF

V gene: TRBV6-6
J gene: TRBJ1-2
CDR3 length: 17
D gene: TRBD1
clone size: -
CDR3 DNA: TGTGCCAGCAGCCGACAGGGAAAGACAACGTTTAACTATGGCTACACCTTC
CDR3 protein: CASSRQGKTTFNYGYTF

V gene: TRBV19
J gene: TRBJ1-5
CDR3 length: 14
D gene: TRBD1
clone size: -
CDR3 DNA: TGTGCCAGTAGCCGGGACAGGGGTAATCAGCCCCAGCATTTT
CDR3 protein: CASSRDRGNQPQHF

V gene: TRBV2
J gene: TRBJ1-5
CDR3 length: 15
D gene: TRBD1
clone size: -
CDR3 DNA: TGTGCCAGTGGAAAGGGACAGGATTCAGGACAGCCCCAGCATTTT
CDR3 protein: CASGKGQDSGQPQHF

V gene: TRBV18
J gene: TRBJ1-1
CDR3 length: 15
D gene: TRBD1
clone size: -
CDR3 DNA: TGTGCCAGCTCACTCTATCAGGGGGCTGAGACTGAAGCTTTCTTT
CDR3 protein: CASSLYQGAETEAFF

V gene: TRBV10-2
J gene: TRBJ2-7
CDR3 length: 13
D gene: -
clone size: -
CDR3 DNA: TGCGCCAGCAGTGACCCGGACAGCTACGAGCAGTACTTC
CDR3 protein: CASSDPDSYEQYF

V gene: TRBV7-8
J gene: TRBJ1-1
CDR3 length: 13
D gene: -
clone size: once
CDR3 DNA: TGTGCCAGCAGCGCCGGAGACGGCACTGAAGCTTTCTTT
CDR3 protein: CASSAGDGTEAFF

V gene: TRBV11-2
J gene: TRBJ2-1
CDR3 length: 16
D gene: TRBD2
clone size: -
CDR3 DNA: TGTGCCAGCAGCTTATTCTCCGGGACTAGCGGGCCCCCGCGGTTCTTC
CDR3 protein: CASSLFSGTSGPPRFF

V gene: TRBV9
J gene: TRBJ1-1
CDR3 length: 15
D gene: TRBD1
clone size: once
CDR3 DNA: TGTGCCAGCAGCGTAGGACAGGGGTTGAACACTGAAGCTTTCTTT
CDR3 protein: CASSVGQGLNTEAFF

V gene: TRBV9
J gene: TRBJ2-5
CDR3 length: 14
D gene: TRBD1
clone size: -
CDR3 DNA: TGTGCCAGCAACCTAGGGACAGCCCAAGAGACCCAGTACTTC
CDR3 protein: CASNLGTAQETQYF

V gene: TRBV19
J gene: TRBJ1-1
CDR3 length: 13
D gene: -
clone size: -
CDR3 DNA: TGTGCCAGTAGTATAAGAGTGAACACTGAAGCTTTCTTT
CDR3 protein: CASSIRVNTEAFF

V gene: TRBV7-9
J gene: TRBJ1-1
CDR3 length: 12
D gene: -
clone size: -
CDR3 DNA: TGTGCCAGCAGCTCAGGGATCCCTGAAGCTTTCTTT
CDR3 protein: CASSSGIPEAFF

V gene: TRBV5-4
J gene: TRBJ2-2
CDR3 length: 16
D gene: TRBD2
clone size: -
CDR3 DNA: TGTGCCAGCAGCATTAGCGGGGGGGCGGGCACCGGGGAGCTGTTTTTT
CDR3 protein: CASSISGGAGTGELFF

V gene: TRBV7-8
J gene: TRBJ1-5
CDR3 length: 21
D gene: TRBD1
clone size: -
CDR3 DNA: TGTGCCAGCAGCTCACACAGACTCCCTGGACAGGCTATAACGGGCAATCAGCCCCAGCATTTT
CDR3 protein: CASSSHRLPGQAITGNQPQHF

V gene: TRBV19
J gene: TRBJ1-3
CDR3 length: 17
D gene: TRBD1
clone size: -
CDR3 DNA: TGTGCCAGTAGTATTGGAACAGGGGCGAGCTCTGGAAACACCATATATTTT
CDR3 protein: CASSIGTGASSGNTIYF

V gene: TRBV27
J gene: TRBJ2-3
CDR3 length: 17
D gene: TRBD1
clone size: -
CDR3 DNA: TGTGCCAGCAGTAGGGGGACAGACGACAACCGCACAGATACGCAGTATTTT
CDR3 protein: CASSRGTDDNRTDTQYF

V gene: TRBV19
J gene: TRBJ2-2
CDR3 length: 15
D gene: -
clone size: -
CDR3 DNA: TGTGCCAGTAGTATCACGGGACAGAACACCGGGGAGCTGTTTTTT
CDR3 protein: CASSITGQNTGELFF

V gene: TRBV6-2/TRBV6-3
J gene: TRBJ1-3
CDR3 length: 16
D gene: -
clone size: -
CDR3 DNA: TGTGCCAGCAGTTACTCAGGCGGCGCCTCTGGAAACACCATATATTTT
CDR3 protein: CASSYSGGASGNTIYF

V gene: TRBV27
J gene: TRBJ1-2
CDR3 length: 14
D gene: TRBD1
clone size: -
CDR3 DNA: TGTGCCAGCAGTCCCGGGACAGGTTCCTATGGCTACACCTTC
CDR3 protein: CASSPGTGSYGYTF

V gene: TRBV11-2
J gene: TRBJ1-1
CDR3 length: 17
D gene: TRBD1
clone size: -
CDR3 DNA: TGTGCCAGCAGCCTCAGCGGGAGGGGGCGAGTGGGCACTGAAGCTTTCTTT
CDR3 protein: CASSLSGRGRVGTEAFF

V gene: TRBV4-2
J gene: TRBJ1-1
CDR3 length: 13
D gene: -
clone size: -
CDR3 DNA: TGTGCCAGCAGCCAAGGACAACTCACTGAAGCTTTCTTT
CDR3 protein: CASSQGQLTEAFF

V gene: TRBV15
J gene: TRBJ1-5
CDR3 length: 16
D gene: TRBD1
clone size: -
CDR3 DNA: TGTGCCACCAGACCGAGTAGGGGGCAGGGCAATCAGCCCCAGCATTTT
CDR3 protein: CATRPSRGQGNQPQHF

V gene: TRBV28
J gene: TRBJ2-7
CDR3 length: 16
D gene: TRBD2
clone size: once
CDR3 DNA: TGTGCCAGCAGCCGTCCAGGACCGGGGGGGCCCTACGAGCAGTACTTC
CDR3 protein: CASSRPGPGGPYEQYF

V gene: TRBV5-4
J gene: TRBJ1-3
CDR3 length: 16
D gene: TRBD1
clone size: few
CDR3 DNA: TGTGCCAGCAGCGTCGCACAGGGGGCAAACGGAAACACCATATATTTT
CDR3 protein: CASSVAQGANGNTIYF